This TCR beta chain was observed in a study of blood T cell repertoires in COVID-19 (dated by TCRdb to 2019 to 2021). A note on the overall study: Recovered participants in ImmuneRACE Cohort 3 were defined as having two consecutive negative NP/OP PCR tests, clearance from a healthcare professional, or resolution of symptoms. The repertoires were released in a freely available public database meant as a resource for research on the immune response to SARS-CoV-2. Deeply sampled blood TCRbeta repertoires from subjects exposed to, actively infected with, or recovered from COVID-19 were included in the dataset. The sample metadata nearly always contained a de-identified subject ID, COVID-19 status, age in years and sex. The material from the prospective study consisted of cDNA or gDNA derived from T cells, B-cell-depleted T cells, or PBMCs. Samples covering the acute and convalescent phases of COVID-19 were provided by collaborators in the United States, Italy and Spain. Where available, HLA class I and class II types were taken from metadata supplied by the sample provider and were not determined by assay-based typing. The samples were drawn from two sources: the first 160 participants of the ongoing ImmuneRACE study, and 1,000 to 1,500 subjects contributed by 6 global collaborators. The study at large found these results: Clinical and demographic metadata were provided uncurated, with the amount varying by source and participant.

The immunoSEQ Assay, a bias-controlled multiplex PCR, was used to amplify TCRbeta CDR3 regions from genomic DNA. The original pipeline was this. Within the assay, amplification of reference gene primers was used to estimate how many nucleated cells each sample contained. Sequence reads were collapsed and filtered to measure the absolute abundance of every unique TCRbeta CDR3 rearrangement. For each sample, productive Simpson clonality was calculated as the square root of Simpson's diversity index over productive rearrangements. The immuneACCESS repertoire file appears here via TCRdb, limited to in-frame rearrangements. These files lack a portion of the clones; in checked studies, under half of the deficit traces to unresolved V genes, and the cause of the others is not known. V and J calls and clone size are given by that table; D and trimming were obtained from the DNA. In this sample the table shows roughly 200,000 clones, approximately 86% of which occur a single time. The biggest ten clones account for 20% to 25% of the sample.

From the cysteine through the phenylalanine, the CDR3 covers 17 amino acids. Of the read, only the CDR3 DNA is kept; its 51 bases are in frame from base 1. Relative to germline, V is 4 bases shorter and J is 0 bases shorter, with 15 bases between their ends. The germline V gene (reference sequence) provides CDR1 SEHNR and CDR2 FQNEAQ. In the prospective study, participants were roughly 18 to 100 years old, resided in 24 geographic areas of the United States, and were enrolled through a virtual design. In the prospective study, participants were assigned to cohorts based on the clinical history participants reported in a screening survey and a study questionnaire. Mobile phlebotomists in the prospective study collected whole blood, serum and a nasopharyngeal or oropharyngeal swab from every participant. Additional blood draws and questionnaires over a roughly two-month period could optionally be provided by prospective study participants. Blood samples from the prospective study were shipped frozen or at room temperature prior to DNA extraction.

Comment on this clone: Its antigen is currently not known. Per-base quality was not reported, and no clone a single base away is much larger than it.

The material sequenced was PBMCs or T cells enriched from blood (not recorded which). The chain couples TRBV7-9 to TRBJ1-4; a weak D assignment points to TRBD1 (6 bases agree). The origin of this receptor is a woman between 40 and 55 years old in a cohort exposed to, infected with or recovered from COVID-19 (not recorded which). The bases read TGTGCCAGCAGCTCCAGACAGGCCCGAACAACTAATGAAAAACTGTTTTTT. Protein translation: CASSSRQARTTNEKLFF.